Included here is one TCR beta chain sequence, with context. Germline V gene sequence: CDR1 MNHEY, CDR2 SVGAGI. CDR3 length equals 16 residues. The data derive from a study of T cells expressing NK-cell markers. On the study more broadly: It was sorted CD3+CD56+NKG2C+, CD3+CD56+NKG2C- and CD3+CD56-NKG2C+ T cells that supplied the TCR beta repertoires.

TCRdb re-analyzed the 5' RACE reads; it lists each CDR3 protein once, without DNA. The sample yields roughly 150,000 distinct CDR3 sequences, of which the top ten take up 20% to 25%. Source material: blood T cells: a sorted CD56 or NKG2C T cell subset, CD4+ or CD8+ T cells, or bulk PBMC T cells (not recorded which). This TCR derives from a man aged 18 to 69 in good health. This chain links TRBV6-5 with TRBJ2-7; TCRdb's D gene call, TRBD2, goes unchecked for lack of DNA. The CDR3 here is CASSYFPGTSSYEQYF.